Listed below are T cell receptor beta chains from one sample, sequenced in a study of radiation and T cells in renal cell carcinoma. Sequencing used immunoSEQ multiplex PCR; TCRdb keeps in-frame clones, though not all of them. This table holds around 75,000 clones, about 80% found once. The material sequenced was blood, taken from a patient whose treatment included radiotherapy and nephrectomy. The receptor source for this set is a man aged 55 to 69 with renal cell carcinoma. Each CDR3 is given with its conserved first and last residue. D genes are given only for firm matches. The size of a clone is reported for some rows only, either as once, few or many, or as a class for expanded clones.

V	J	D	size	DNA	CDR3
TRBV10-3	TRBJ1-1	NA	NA	TGTGCCATCAGTGCAGGGGAGGGGGTTGAAGCTTTCTTT	CAISAGEGVEAFF
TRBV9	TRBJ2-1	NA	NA	TGTGCCAGCAGTTGGACTGAAGACAATGAGCAGTTCTTC	CASSWTEDNEQFF
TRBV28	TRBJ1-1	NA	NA	TGTGCCAGCCGTATACCGAACACTGAAGCTTTCTTT	CASRIPNTEAFF
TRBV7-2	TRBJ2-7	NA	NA	TGTGCCAGCAGCTTGGACGGAGCGTTCTCCTACGAGCAGTACTTC	CASSLDGAFSYEQYF
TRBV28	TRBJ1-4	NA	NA	TGTGCCAGCAGTGATACAGGAAAAGCTAATGAAAAACTGTTTTTT	CASSDTGKANEKLFF
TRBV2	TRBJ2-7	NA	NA	TGTGCCAGCAGTGAAGCCCCGACACGACTGGGGCTCGAGCAGTACTTC	CASSEAPTRLGLEQYF
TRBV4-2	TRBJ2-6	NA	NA	TGTGCCAGCAGCCAAGATATTGGCGGCGGAGACTCTGGGGCCAACGTCCTGACTTTC	CASSQDIGGGDSGANVLTF
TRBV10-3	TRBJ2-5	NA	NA	TGTGCCATCAGTGAGCCGGCCCGGGAGACCCAGTACTTC	CAISEPARETQYF
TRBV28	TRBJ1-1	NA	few	TGTGCCACCAGGGTGGGCACTGAAGCTTTCTTT	CATRVGTEAFF
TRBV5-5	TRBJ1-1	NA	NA	TGTGCCAGCAGCGGACCGGCGAACACTGAAGCTTTCTTT	CASSGPANTEAFF
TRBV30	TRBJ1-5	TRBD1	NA	TGTGCCTGGAACGGGGACAGAAATCAGCCCCAGCATTTT	CAWNGDRNQPQHF
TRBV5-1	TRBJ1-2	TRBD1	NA	TGCGCCAGCAGCAGGTCGGGACAGGTTGAGGATGGCTACACCTTC	CASSRSGQVEDGYTF
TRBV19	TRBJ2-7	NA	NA	TGTGCCAGTAGTATAGGGATGGGAGCGGGTGAGCAGTACTTC	CASSIGMGAGEQYF
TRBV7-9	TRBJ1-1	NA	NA	TGTGCCAGCAGCTCCCCGACAGCTTTCTTT	CASSSPTAFF
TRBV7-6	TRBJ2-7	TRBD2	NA	TGTGCCAGCAGCTTAGGGTTAGCGGGAAGCTACGAGCAGTACTTC	CASSLGLAGSYEQYF
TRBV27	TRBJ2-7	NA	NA	TGTGCCAGCAGTTTAGGAACTACCTACGAGCAGTACTTC	CASSLGTTYEQYF
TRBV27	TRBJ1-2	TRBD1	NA	TGTGCCAGCAGTTTACGGGCAGGGGGCGGCTACACCTTC	CASSLRAGGGYTF
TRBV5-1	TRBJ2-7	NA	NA	TGCGCCAGCAGCTTGGTACAGGGCAGCTCCTACGAGCAGTACTTC	CASSLVQGSSYEQYF
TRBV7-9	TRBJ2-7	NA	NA	TGTGCCAGCAGCCTAGGGGGAACCCCCTACGAGCAGTACTTC	CASSLGGTPYEQYF
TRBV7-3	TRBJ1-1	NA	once	TGTGCCAGCAGAACACAGCCGAACACTGAAGCTTTCTTT	CASRTQPNTEAFF
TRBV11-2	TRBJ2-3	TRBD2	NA	TGTGCCAGCAGCTTAGGGACTAGCGGGAGAGGATATACGCAGTATTTT	CASSLGTSGRGYTQYF
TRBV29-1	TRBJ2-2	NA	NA	TGCAGCGTGGGGTACACCGCGAACACCGGGGAGCTGTTTTTT	CSVGYTANTGELFF
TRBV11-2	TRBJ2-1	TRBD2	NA	TGTGCCAGCAGCAAAGCGGGGAGCAATGAGCAGTTCTTC	CASSKAGSNEQFF
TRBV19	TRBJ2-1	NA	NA	TGTGCCAGTAGTACGGGTGGGGCAACAGGCAATGAGCAGTTCTTC	CASSTGGATGNEQFF
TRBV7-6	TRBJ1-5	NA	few	TGTGCCAGCAGCTTAGGGACCGGGCGCAATCAGCCCCAGCATTTT	CASSLGTGRNQPQHF
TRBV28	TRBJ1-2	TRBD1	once	TGTGCCAGCAGCCACAGGGGCTATGGCTACACCTTC	CASSHRGYGYTF
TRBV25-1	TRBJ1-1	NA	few	TGTGCCAGCAGTTTAGGGTTATACACTGAAGCTTTCTTT	CASSLGLYTEAFF
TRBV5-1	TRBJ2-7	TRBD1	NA	TGCGCCAGCAGCCTCCGGACAGGAGCCGGTAGCTCCTACGAGCAGTACTTC	CASSLRTGAGSSYEQYF
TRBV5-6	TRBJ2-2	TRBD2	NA	TGTGCCAGCAGCCTTCCTAGCGGGAGGGTGACCGGGGAGCTGTTTTTT	CASSLPSGRVTGELFF
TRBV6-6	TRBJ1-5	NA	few	TGTGCCAGCAGTTACTGGGAAACCAATCAGCCCCAGCATTTT	CASSYWETNQPQHF
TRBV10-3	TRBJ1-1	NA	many	TGTGCCACCACACAGGGTTTGGGGACTGAAGCTTTCTTT	CATTQGLGTEAFF
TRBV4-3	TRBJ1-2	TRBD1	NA	TGCGCCAGCAGCCAAGGACAGGGGGCGCTCAGCTATGGCTACACCTTC	CASSQGQGALSYGYTF
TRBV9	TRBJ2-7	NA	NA	TGTGCCAGCAGCCCCCGGAGAGGTTCCTACGAGCAGTACTTC	CASSPRRGSYEQYF
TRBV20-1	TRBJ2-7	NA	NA	TGCAGTGCTAGACCAGGGGAAGAGCAGTACTTC	CSARPGEEQYF
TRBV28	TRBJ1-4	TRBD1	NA	TGTGCCAGCAGTTTTTTCGGGACAGGATCAACTAATGAAAAACTGTTTTTT	CASSFFGTGSTNEKLFF
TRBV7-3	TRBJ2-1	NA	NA	TGTGCCAGCAGCTTAGATTCCTCCTACAATGAGCAGTTCTTC	CASSLDSSYNEQFF
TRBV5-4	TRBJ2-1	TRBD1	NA	TGTGCCAGCGGGCCAGGGGGCTCCTACAATGAGCAGTTCTTC	CASGPGGSYNEQFF
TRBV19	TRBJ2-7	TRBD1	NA	TGTGCCAGTAGTCCCCAGGACAGGGCCTACGAGCAGTACTTC	CASSPQDRAYEQYF
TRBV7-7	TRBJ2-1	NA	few	TGTGCCAGCAGCTTAGGCCAGTACAATGAGCAGTTCTTC	CASSLGQYNEQFF
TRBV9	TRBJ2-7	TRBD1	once	TGTGCCAGCAGCGTAGGCCTATTGGGGACAGGGAGCTACGAGCAGTACTTC	CASSVGLLGTGSYEQYF
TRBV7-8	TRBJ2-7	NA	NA	TGTGCCAGCAGCTTAGTTGCTTTCTCCTACGAGCAGTACTTC	CASSLVAFSYEQYF
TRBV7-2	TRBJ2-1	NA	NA	TGTGCCAGCAGCTTAGCGGAGGGTCCCCACAATGAGCAGTTCTTC	CASSLAEGPHNEQFF
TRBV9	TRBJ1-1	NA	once	TGTGCCAGCAGCCTCTCGGGCGCGAACACTGAAGCTTTCTTT	CASSLSGANTEAFF
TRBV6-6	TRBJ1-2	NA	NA	TGTGCCAGCCGACCGGGGTCGGGGAACTATGGCTACACCTTC	CASRPGSGNYGYTF
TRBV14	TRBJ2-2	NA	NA	TGTGCCAGCAGCCAACTCGGGATAACCGGGGAGCTGTTTTTT	CASSQLGITGELFF
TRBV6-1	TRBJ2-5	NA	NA	TGTGCCAGCAGTGAACCGTTTCAAGAGACCCAGTACTTC	CASSEPFQETQYF
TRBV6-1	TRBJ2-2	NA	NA	TGTGCCAGCAGTGAAGCGGTCAGTTACACCGGGGAGCTGTTTTTT	CASSEAVSYTGELFF
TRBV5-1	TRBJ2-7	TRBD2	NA	TGCGCCAGCAGCTCCGGTCGGGGACTACCCGAATACGAGCAGTACTTC	CASSSGRGLPEYEQYF
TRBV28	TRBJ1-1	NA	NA	TGTGCCAGCAGTTTGGGTCACGATGCGGCTTTCTTT	CASSLGHDAAFF
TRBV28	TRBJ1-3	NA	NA	TGTGCCGGAGGATATGCGAGCTCTGGAAACACCATATATTTT	CAGGYASSGNTIYF
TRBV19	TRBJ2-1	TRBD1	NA	TGTGCCAGTAGTGCCCTCCGGGACAGGGGGCCTGAGCAGTTCTTC	CASSALRDRGPEQFF
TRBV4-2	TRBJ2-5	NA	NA	TGTGCCAGCAGCCAAGAGGACGGTGTCGTTGAGACCCAGTACTTC	CASSQEDGVVETQYF
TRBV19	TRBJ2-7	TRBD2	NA	TGTGCCAGTAGTATATATGGACTAGCGGGAGACTACGAGCAGTACTTC	CASSIYGLAGDYEQYF
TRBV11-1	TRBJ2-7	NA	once	TGTGCCAGCAGCTTTGAGGTTAGTAGCTACGAGCAGTACTTC	CASSFEVSSYEQYF
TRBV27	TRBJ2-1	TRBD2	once	TGTGCCAGCAGTCGCCTTAGCGGGGGGGGCTACAATGAGCAGTTCTTC	CASSRLSGGGYNEQFF
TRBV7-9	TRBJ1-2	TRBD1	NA	TGTGCCAGCAGCTCCCAGGGACAGCCAAGGAGCTACACCTTC	CASSSQGQPRSYTF
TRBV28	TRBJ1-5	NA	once	TGTGCCAGCAGTTTGGGTACAGTTTCCCTCTATAGCAATCAGCCCCAGCATTTT	CASSLGTVSLYSNQPQHF
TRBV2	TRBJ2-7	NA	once	TGTGCCAGCAGTGTTACGGCGATACCATACTACGAGCAGTACTTC	CASSVTAIPYYEQYF
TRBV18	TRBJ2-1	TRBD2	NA	TGTGCCAGCTCACCACCTGGTTCTAGCGGGAGGCCGTACAATGAGCAGTTCTTC	CASSPPGSSGRPYNEQFF